This T cell receptor beta chain was captured in a study of cytomegalovirus exposure and HLA in healthy donors. General observations from the study: Cytomegalovirus status was reportedly diagnosed by the classifier with high specificity and sensitivity. Further analysis was carried out later, and it showed several of the most significant clusters appearing linked to common viral pathogens. Researchers reported in a later analysis that a missense DCLRE1C variant was tied to TCR beta V- and J-gene trimming. A later analysis revealed that TCR association rates differed between HLA loci, peaking at DRB1 and bottoming out at HLA-C.

Use of 60 Vbeta and 13 Jbeta primers characterized the PCR. Profiled with immunoSEQ multiplex PCR; TCRdb holds only in-frame clones, not every one. The data hold approximately 190,000 clones, with about 90% observed a single time. The germline V gene encodes CDR1 SGHKS and CDR2 YYEKEE (reference sequence). Trimming left V 4 bases short and J 6 bases short, with 15 bases between. This CDR3 contains 14 residues. Comments on this clone: What it binds is not known.

The sequenced sample was PBMCs. This clonotype originated in a boy under 10 years old in good health and CMV-seronegative. The chain joins TRBV5-5 to TRBJ2-3, with no clear D. The CDR3 loop reads CASSGVYEADTQYF. For the CDR3, the DNA is TGTGCCAGCAGCGGAGTGTACGAAGCGGATACGCAGTATTTT.